The source of this T cell receptor beta chain is a study of shared clonotypes between healthy human individuals. The germline CDR1 and CDR2 sequences are SGHTA and FQGNSA. The CDR3 has 15 residues. V was clipped by 1 base and J by 2 bases, with 12 bases between them. The data were produced by immunoSEQ multiplex PCR, yet TCRdb's version contains in-frame clones alone and is incomplete. Here the sample spans some 2,100,000 clones, approximately 96% being singletons. Sequences were obtained from naive CD4+ T cells sorted from blood. Subset in this sample: CD45RA+ positively selected. The sequence came from a man aged 18 to 30 in good health. The chain links TRBV7-2 to TRBJ2-7; D not resolved. CDR3 protein: CASSLVVAGPYEQYF. The CDR3 DNA reads TGTGCCAGCAGCTTAGTAGTCGCAGGCCCCTACGAGCAGTACTTC.